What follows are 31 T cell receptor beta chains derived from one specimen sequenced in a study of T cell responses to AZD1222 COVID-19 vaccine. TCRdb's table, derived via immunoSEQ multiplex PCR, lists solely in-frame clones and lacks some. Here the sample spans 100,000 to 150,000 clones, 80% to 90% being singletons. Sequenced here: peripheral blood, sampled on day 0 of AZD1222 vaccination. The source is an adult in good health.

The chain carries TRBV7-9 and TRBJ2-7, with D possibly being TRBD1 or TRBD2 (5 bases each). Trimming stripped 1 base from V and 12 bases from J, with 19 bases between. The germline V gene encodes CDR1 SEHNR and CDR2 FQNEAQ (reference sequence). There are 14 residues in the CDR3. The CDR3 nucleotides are TGTGCCAGCAGCTTAGTGGGGCCCGGGGTCGTCCCGTACTTC. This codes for CASSLVGPGVVPYF.

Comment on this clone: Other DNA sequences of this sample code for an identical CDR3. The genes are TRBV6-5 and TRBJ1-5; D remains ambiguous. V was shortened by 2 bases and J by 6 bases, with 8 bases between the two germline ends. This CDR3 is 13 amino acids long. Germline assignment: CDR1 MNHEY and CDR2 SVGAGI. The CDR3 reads CASSYGLGQPQHF. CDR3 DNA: TGTGCCAGCAGTTACGGGTTAGGTCAGCCCCAGCATTTT.

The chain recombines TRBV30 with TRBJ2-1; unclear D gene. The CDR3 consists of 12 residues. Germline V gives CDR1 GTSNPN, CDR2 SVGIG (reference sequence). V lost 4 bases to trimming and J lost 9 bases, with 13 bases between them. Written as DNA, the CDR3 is TGTGCCTGGACCTCAGGATTTGTTGAGCAGTTCTTC. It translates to CAWTSGFVEQFF.

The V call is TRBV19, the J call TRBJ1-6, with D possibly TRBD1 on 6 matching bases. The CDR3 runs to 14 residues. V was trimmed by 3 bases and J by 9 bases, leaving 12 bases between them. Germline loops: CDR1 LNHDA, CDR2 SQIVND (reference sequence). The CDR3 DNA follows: TGTGCCAGTAGTATTGGACAGCCTGGTTCACCCCTCCACTTT. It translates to CASSIGQPGSPLHF.

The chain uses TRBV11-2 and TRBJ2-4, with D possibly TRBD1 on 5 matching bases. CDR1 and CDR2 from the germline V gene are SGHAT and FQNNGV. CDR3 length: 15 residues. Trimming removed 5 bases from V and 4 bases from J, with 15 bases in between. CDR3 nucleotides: TGTGCCAGCAGCCCCTCGAGACAGAGAAAAAACATTCAGTACTTC. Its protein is CASSPSRQRKNIQYF.

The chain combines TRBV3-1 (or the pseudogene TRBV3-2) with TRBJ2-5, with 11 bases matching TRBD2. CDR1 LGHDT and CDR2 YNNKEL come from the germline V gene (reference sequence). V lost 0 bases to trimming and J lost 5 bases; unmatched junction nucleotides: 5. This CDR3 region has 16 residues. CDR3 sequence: CASSQERLAGRETQYF. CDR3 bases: TGTGCCAGCAGCCAAGAGAGACTAGCGGGGAGGGAGACCCAGTACTTC.

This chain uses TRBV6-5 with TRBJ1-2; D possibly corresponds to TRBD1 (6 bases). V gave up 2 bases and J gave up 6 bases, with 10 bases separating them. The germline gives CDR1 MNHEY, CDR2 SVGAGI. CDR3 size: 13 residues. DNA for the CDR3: TGTGCCAGCAGTTACCTACAGGGAAATGGCTACACCTTC. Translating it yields CASSYLQGNGYTF.

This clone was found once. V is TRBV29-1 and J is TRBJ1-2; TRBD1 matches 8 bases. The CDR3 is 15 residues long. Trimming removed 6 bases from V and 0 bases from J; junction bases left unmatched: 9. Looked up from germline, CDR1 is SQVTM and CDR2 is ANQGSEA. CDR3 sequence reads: CSVDTGQGSNYGYTF. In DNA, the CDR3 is TGCAGCGTAGATACTGGACAGGGTTCTAACTATGGCTACACCTTC.

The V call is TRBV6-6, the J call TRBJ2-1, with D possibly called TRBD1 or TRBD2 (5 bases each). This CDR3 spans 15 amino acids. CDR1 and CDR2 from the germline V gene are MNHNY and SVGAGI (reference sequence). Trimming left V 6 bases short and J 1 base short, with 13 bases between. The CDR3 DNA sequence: TGTGCCAGCAGGAACCAGGGCGGGTCCTACAATGAGCAGTTCTTC. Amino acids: CASRNQGGSYNEQFF.

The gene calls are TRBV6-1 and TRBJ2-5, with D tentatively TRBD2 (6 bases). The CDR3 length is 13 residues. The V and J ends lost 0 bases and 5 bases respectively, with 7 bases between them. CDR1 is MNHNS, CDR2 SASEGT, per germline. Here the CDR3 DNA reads TGTGCCAGCAGTGAAGCTGGGGGGGAGACCCAGTACTTC. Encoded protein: CASSEAGGETQYF.

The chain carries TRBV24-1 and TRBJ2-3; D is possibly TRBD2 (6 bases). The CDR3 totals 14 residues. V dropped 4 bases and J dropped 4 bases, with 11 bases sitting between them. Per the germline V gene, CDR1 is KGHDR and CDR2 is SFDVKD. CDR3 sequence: CATSDGSLSDTQYF. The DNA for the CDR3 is TGTGCCACCAGTGACGGGAGTTTGTCAGATACGCAGTATTTT.

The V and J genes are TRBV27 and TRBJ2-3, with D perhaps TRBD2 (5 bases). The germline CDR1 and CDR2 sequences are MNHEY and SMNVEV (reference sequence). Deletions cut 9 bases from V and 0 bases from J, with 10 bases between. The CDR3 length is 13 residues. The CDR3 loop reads CARSGESTDTQYF. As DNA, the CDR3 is TGTGCCAGGAGCGGAGAAAGCACAGATACGCAGTATTTT.

This CDR3 reads CASSSPGSGNTIYF. In DNA, the CDR3 is TGTGCCAGCAGCTCCCCGGGATCTGGAAACACCATATATTTT. The chain has TRBV9 and TRBJ1-3; D ambiguous. The germline CDR1 and CDR2 sequences are SGDLS and YYNGEE. CDR3 length: 14 residues. V was clipped by 4 bases and J by 1 base, with 9 bases between them.

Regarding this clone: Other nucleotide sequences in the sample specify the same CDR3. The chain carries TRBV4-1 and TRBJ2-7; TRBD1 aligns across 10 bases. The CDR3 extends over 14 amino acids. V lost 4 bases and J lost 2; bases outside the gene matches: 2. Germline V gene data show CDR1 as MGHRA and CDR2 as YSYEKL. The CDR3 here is CASSPGQGAYEQYF. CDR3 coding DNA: TGCGCCAGCAGCCCCGGACAGGGGGCCTACGAGCAGTACTTC.

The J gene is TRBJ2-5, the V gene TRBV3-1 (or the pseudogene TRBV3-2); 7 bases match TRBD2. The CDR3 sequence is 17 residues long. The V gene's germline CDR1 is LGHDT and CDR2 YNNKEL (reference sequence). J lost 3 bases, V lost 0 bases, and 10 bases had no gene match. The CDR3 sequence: CASSQEVGRAHKETQYF. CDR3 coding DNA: TGTGCCAGCAGCCAAGAGGTTGGGAGGGCCCACAAAGAGACCCAGTACTTC.

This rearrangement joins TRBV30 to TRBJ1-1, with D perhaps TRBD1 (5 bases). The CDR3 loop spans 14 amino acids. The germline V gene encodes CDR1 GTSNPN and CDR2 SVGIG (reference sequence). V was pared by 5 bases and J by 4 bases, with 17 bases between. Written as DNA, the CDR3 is TGTGCCTGGGCCGAAGTGGGTAGGGGCACTGAAGCTTTCTTT. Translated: CAWAEVGRGTEAFF. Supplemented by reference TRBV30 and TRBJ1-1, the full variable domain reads SQTIHQWPATLVQPVGSPLSLECTVEGTSNPNLYWYRQAAGRGLQLLFYSVGIGQISSEVPQNLSASRPQDRQFILSSKKLLLSDSGFYLCAWAEVGRGTEAFFGQGTRLTVV.

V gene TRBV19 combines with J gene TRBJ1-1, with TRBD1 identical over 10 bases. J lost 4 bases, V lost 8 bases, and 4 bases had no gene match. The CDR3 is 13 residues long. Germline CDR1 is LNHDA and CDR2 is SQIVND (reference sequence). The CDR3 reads CASGDRGGTEAFF. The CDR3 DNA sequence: TGTGCCAGTGGGGACAGGGGTGGCACTGAAGCTTTCTTT.

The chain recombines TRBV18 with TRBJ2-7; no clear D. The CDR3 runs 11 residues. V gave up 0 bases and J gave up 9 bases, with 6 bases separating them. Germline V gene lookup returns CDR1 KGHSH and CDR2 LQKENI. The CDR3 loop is CASSPPSAQYF. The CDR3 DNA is TGTGCCAGCTCACCACCCTCGGCGCAGTACTTC.

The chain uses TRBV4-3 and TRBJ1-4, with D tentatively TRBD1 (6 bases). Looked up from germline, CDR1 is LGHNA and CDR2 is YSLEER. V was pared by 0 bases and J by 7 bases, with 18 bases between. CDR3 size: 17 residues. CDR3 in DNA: TGCGCCAGCAGCCAAGATTCTGGGGGGGCTGTGGTTGAAAAACTGTTTTTT. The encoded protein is CASSQDSGGAVVEKLFF.

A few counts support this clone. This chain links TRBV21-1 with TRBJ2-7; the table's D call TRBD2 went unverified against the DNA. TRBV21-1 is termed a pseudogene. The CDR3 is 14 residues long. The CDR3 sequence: CASSETSGIYEQYF. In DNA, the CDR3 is TGTGCCAGCAGCGAAACTAGCGGGATATACGAGCAGTACTTC.

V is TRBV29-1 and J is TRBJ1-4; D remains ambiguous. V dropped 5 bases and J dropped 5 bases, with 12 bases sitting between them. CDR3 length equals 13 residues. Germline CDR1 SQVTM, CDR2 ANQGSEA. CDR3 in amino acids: CSVSQRLNEKLFF. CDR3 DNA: TGCAGCGTTTCGCAAAGGTTAAATGAAAAACTGTTTTTT.

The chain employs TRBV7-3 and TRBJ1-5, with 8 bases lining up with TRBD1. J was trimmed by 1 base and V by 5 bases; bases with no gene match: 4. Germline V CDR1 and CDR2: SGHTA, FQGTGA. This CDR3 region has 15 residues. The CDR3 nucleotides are TGTGCCAGCAGCGTGACAGGGGCAAGCAATCAGCCCCAGCATTTT. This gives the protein CASSVTGASNQPQHF.

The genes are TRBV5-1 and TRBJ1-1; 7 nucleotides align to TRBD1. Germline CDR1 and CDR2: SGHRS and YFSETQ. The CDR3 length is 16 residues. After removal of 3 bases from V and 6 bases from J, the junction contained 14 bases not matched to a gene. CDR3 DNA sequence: TGCGCCAGCAGCTGGGAAACGGGACAGATTTCGTCTGAAGCTTTCTTT. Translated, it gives CASSWETGQISSEAFF.

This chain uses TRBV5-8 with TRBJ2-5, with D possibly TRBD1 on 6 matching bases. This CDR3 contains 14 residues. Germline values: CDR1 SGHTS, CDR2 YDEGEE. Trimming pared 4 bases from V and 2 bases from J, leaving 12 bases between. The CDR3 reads CASSKRQAQETQYF. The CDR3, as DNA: TGTGCCAGCAGCAAACGACAGGCGCAAGAGACCCAGTACTTC. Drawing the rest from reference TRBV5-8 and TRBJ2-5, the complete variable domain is EAGVTQSPTHLIKTRGQQATLRCSPISGHTSVYWYQQALGLGLQFLLWYDEGEERNRGNFPPRFSGRQFPNYSSELNVNALELEDSALYLCASSKRQAQETQYFGPGTRLLVL.

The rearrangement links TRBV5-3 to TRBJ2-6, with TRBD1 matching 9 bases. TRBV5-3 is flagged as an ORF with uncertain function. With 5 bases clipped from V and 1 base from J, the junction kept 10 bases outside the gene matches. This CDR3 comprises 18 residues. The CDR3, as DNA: TGTGCCAGAAGTGACCCGGGACAGGGCATTTCTGGGGCCAACGTCCTGACTTTC. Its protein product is CARSDPGQGISGANVLTF.

CDR3 residues: CASSLWEGNTEAFF. CDR3 coding DNA: TGTGCCAGCAGCTTATGGGAGGGGAACACTGAAGCTTTCTTT. V usage is TRBV11-1 and J usage is TRBJ1-1, with D hard to call. The germline CDR1 and CDR2 sequences are SGHAT and FQDESV (reference sequence). The CDR3 sequence is 14 residues long. V lost 2 bases and J 1 base, leaving 8 bases between the germline ends.

CDR3 in amino acids: CASSLVGQGIAANEKLFF. CDR3 sequence (DNA): TGTGCCAGCAGTTTAGTCGGCCAGGGAATAGCGGCTAATGAAAAACTGTTTTTT. The gene calls are TRBV28 and TRBJ1-4, with a weak D call TRBD1 (5 bases). From germline, CDR1 is MDHEN and CDR2 SYDVKM. V was shortened by 2 bases and J by 3 bases, with 19 bases between the two germline ends. CDR3 length equals 18 residues.

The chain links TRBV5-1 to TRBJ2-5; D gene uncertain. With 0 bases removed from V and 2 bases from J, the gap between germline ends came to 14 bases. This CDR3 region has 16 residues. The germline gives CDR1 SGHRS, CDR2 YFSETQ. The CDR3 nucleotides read TGCGCCAGCAGCTTGGTTTTTTCGGAGATTCAAGAGACCCAGTACTTC. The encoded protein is CASSLVFSEIQETQYF. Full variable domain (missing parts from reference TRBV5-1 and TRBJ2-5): KAGVTQTPRYLIKTRGQQVTLSCSPISGHRSVSWYQQTPGQGLQFLFEYFSETQRNKGNFPGRFSGRQFSNSRSEMNVSTLELGDSALYLCASSLVFSEIQETQYFGPGTRLLVL.

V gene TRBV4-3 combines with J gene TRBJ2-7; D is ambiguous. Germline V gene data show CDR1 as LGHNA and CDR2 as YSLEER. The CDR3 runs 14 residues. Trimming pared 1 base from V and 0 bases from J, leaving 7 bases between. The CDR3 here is CASSQGPSSYEQYF. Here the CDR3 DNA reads TGCGCCAGCAGCCAAGGCCCGAGCTCCTACGAGCAGTACTTC.

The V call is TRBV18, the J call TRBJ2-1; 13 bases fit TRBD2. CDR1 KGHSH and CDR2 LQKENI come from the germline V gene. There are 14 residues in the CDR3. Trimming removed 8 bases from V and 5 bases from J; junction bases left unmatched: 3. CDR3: CASRLAGGNNEQFF. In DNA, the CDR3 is TGTGCCAGCCGACTAGCGGGGGGTAACAATGAGCAGTTCTTC.

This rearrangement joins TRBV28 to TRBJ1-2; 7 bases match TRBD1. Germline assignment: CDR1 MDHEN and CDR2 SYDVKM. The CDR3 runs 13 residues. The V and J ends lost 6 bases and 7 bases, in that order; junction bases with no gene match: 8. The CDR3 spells CASRLPGGGGYTF. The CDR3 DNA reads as TGTGCCAGCAGGCTACCAGGGGGTGGTGGCTACACCTTC.